These 14 T cell receptor beta chains originate from one sample sequenced in a study of blood T cell repertoires in COVID-19. Assay used: immunoSEQ multiplex PCR; TCRdb lists only in-frame clones, some missing. The data hold about 240,000 clones, with around 90% observed a single time. The sample consisted of peripheral blood. The receptor source for this set is a man in his 60s who had recovered from COVID-19.

The gene calls are TRBV3-1 (or the pseudogene TRBV3-2) and TRBJ1-2; D remains unclear. The CDR3 length is 13 residues. V was trimmed by 2 bases and J by 4 bases, leaving 8 bases between them. Germline V lookup: CDR1 LGHDT, CDR2 YNNKEL (reference sequence). Here the CDR3 DNA reads TGTGCCAGCAGCCAAAGGCAGGTCTATGGCTACACCTTC. It specifies CASSQRQVYGYTF.

This clone has just one count. The chain has TRBV3-1 (or the pseudogene TRBV3-2) and TRBJ1-1; TRBD1 aligns across 8 bases. V lost 0 bases and J lost 12; bases outside the gene matches: 6. The CDR3 extends over 13 amino acids. Germline V gives CDR1 LGHDT, CDR2 YNNKEL (reference sequence). The CDR3 sequence: CASSQDMTGATFF. Here the CDR3 DNA reads TGTGCCAGCAGCCAAGATATGACAGGGGCAACTTTCTTT.

The chain carries TRBV12-3 or TRBV12-4 and TRBJ2-1; 7 nucleotides line up with TRBD1. The CDR3 totals 11 residues. Losses at the gene ends were 6 bases for V and 8 bases for J; bases not matched to a gene: 1. CDR3 sequence: CASSGQDEQFF. The CDR3 coding sequence is TGTGCCAGCAGCGGACAGGATGAGCAGTTCTTC.

This rearrangement joins TRBV4-1 to TRBJ2-6; no reliable D call. Germline CDR1 MGHRA, CDR2 YSYEKL. The CDR3 covers 19 residues. V gave up 3 bases and J gave up 0 bases, with 18 bases separating them. Here the CDR3 reads CASSHAPGYADSGANVLTF. The DNA of the CDR3 is TGCGCCAGCAGCCACGCCCCCGGGTACGCCGACTCTGGGGCCAACGTCCTGACTTTC.

The rearrangement uses TRBV5-4 and TRBJ1-3; TRBD1 aligns across 8 bases. The CDR3 sequence is 16 residues long. CDR1 is SGHNT and CDR2 is YYREEE in the germline V gene (reference sequence). Trimming took 4 bases from V and 3 from J; bases not matched to a gene: 9. In DNA form, the CDR3 reads TGTGCCAGCAGCAATTTCGACAGGGGTGGTGGAAACACCATATATTTT. This translates into CASSNFDRGGGNTIYF. Full variable domain (rest looked up from reference TRBV5-4 and TRBJ1-3): ETGVTQSPTHLIKTRGQQVTLRCSSQSGHNTVSWYQQALGQGPQFIFQYYREEENGRGNFPPRFSGLQFPNYSSELNVNALELDDSALYLCASSNFDRGGGNTIYFGEGSWLTVV.

This clone was detected only once. This chain joins TRBV9 and TRBJ2-4; 10 nucleotides line up with TRBD1. Trimming removed 3 bases from V and 0 bases from J; junction bases left unmatched: 6. The CDR3 runs to 17 residues. Per germline, CDR1 SGDLS and CDR2 YYNGEE. The CDR3 region is CASSDNRQGAAKNIQYF. CDR3 in DNA: TGTGCCAGCAGCGACAATCGACAGGGGGCAGCCAAAAACATTCAGTACTTC.

This clone was counted between two and nine times. This chain connects TRBV28 to TRBJ2-2, with D hard to call. Deletions cut 2 bases from V and 6 bases from J, with 10 bases between. The germline V gene has CDR1 MDHEN and CDR2 SYDVKM. The CDR3 contains 14 residues. CDR3 sequence: CASSLRIEAGELFF. The CDR3 nucleotides are TGTGCCAGCAGTTTACGCATTGAGGCCGGGGAGCTGTTTTTT.

The rearrangement links TRBV18 to TRBJ1-2; D is unclear. Germline V CDR1 and CDR2: KGHSH, LQKENI. The CDR3 totals 16 residues. V shed 2 bases and J shed 6 bases, with 19 bases lying between them. CDR3 region: CASSPTITRRGNGYTF. The CDR3 DNA follows: TGTGCCAGCTCACCAACTATCACACGAAGAGGTAATGGCTACACCTTC.

The chain uses TRBV21-1 and TRBJ1-1; the table's D call, TRBD1, has no DNA check behind it. TRBV21-1 is labeled a pseudogene. The CDR3 covers 15 residues. In DNA, the CDR3 is TGTGCCAGCAGCGCCCGGGACAGGGTCAACACTGAAGCTTTCTTT. It is translated as CASSARDRVNTEAFF.

V gene TRBV12-3 or TRBV12-4 combines with J gene TRBJ1-2; possibly TRBD1 for D (5 bases). V shed 1 base and J shed 5 bases, with 8 bases lying between them. The CDR3 sequence is 13 residues long. This chain's CDR3 is CASSLGRGYGYTF. The CDR3 DNA reads TGTGCCAGCAGTTTAGGTAGGGGATATGGCTACACCTTC.

The chain links TRBV18 to TRBJ2-7, with D unclear. Germline assignment: CDR1 KGHSH and CDR2 LQKENI. CDR3 length equals 14 residues. The ends were cut back, 3 bases at V and 6 bases at J, with 15 bases in the middle. Here the CDR3 reads CASSPPGSPAEQYF. The CDR3 DNA sequence: TGTGCCAGCTCACCTCCCGGGTCTCCGGCCGAGCAGTACTTC.

The chain couples TRBV6-5 to TRBJ1-1; perhaps TRBD1 as D (6 bases). Germline lookup yields CDR1 MNHEY and CDR2 SVGAGI. V was shortened by 0 bases and J by 2 bases, with 10 bases between the two germline ends. This CDR3 has 15 amino acids. The chain's CDR3 is CASSYSDRINTEAFF. The DNA of the CDR3 is TGTGCCAGCAGTTACTCGGACAGAATAAACACTGAAGCTTTCTTT.

The chain employs TRBV7-8 and TRBJ1-4, with D unclear. V was clipped by 5 bases and J by 0 bases, with 13 bases between them. The CDR3 has 16 amino acids. Germline values: CDR1 SGHVS, CDR2 FQNEAQ. The chain's CDR3 is CASSQATIPTNEKLFF. CDR3 coding DNA: TGTGCCAGCAGCCAAGCGACAATCCCAACTAATGAAAAACTGTTTTTT. Full variable domain (missing parts from reference TRBV7-8 and TRBJ1-4): GAGVSQSPRYKVAKRGQDVALRCDPISGHVSLFWYQQALGQGPEFLTYFQNEAQLDKSGLPSDRFFAERPEGSVSTLKIQRTQQEDSAVYLCASSQATIPTNEKLFFGSGTQLSVL.

The V call is TRBV4-2, the J call TRBJ1-1; tentative D call: TRBD1 (6 bases). The CDR3 is 16 residues long. Germline loops: CDR1 LGHNA, CDR2 YNFKEQ. Trimming shortened V by 4 bases and J by 6 bases, and 21 bases separated the two germline ends. The CDR3 sequence: CASSPGGWGGLPEAFF. For the CDR3, the DNA is TGTGCCAGCAGCCCCGGCGGGTGGGGGGGCTTGCCTGAAGCTTTCTTT.